The clone carrying this T cell receptor beta chain was seen ten or more times. Its antigen is still unknown. V lost 2 bases to trimming and J lost 2 bases, with 15 bases between them. This CDR3 has 16 amino acids. Germline V lookup: CDR1 KGHSH, CDR2 LQKENI. This sample is part of a study of metastatic and nonmetastatic thyroid tumors. Patients were all untreated before their thyroid surgery. Regarding the study as a whole: Relative to benign nodules, malignant thyroid tumors were reportedly characterized by significantly elevated TCR beta diversity in blood and tumor.

TCRdb reprocessed the PCR reads using MiXCR. The data contain about 69,000 clones, 13% to 15% of them seen just once; the ten biggest clones take up under 8%. The chain links TRBV18 to TRBJ2-5; D gene unclear. The clonotype originates from a male donor with papillary thyroid cancer or a benign thyroid nodule (not recorded which). Some clones in this sample may be carry-over from other donors' samples. The specimen was blood. In DNA, the CDR3 is TGTGCCAGCTCACCATCGGCAGACCGATTACAAGAGACCCAGTACTTC. It specifies CASSPSADRLQETQYF.